The 28 T cell receptor beta chains below were found in one sample sequenced in a study of T-cell memory formation after mild COVID-19. Using its own MiXCR run on the 5' RACE reads, TCRdb lists one record per CDR3 protein. The sample holds about 270,000 distinct CDR3 sequences, about 16% seen once. Sample: PBMCs or a T cell subset sorted from them (not recorded which). The receptors shown here come from a man between 18 and 35 years old who had mild COVID-19 (a few samples of this study predate the infection). Cell type and time point are not known.

This chain connects TRBV5-1 to TRBJ1-5, with 7 bases aligning to TRBD1. Germline loops: CDR1 SGHRS, CDR2 YFSETQ. The CDR3 consists of 14 residues. V lost 5 bases to trimming and J lost 3 bases; unmatched junction nucleotides: 5. For the CDR3, the DNA is TGCGCCAGCAGGCGGGACAGCGACAATCAGCCCCAGCATTTT. Its translation: CASRRDSDNQPQHF.

With respect to this clonotype: One end of the junction does not line up with germline, which may come from a read error. CDR3 sequence reads: CAASSSGGTDTQYF. In DNA form, the CDR3 reads TGTGCCGCCAGCTCTAGCGGGGGCACAGATACGCAGTATTTT. This chain joins TRBV24-1 and TRBJ2-3; 9 bases map to TRBD2. The CDR3 consists of 14 residues. From germline, CDR1 is KGHDR and CDR2 SFDVKD.

V and J are TRBV18 and TRBJ1-5; 7 bases line up with TRBD1. This CDR3 is built from 16 residues. From germline, CDR1 is KGHSH and CDR2 LQKENI. V gave up 2 bases and J gave up 0 bases; unmatched junction bases: 4. The CDR3 sequence: CASSPNRGNSNQPQHF. CDR3 coding DNA: TGTGCCAGCTCACCAAACAGGGGTAATAGCAATCAGCCCCAGCATTTT.

CDR3 coding DNA: TGCGCCAGCAGCCCTAGTAGACCTGGGGTCGGAAACACCATATATTTT. Amino acids: CASSPSRPGVGNTIYF. V gene TRBV5-1 combines with J gene TRBJ1-3; the D is unclear. V lost 4 bases to trimming and J lost 4 bases, with 18 bases between them. This CDR3 region has 16 residues. Germline CDR1 and CDR2: SGHRS and YFSETQ.

The chain uses TRBV5-5 and TRBJ2-7, with D possibly being TRBD2 (5 bases). Germline assignment: CDR1 SGHKS and CDR2 YYEKEE (reference sequence). V was clipped by 4 bases and J by 3 bases, with 8 bases between them. The CDR3 spans 12 residues. DNA of the CDR3: TGTGCCAGCAGCGCGGGTATCTACGAGCAGTACTTC. This sequence encodes CASSAGIYEQYF.

V usage is TRBV20-1 and J usage is TRBJ2-7, with D tentatively TRBD1 or TRBD2 (6 bases each). CDR3 size: 14 residues. Looked up from germline, CDR1 is DFQATT and CDR2 is SNEGSKA (reference sequence). Deletions cut 2 bases from V and 2 bases from J, with 13 bases between. As DNA, the CDR3 is TGCAGTGCTAGAACACAGGAGGGGGCCTACGAGCAGTACGTC. It yields the protein CSARTQEGAYEQYV.

This clonotype came up a few times. V is TRBV6-2 or TRBV6-3 and J is TRBJ2-2; 7 nucleotides agree with TRBD2. Trimming cost V 2 bases and J 1 base; bases outside gene matches: 4. The CDR3 runs 16 residues. Germline CDR1 reads MNHEY; CDR2 reads SVGEGT. The CDR3 loop is CASSYLWTRNTGELFF. The CDR3, as DNA: TGTGCCAGCAGTTACCTTTGGACTAGGAACACCGGGGAGCTGTTTTTT.

This clonotype has just a few counts. The chain uses TRBV4-2 and TRBJ2-7; either TRBD1 or TRBD2 may supply D (5 bases each). V gave up 6 bases and J gave up 7 bases, with 31 bases separating them. The CDR3 extends over 18 amino acids. Germline V gene data show CDR1 as LGHNA and CDR2 as YNFKEQ. The CDR3 DNA is TGTGCCAGCAGACGCCTCCGGGACCGCAGGACGGTTCCTTGGGAGCAGTACGTC. Its translation: CASRRLRDRRTVPWEQYV.

CDR3 protein: CASRGTGVSTEAFF. In DNA, the CDR3 is TGTGCCAGCAGGGGAACAGGGGTCTCCACTGAAGCTTTCTTT. The V call is TRBV11-1, the J call TRBJ1-1; 7 bases fit TRBD1. Germline V gene data show CDR1 as SGHAT and CDR2 as FQDESV (reference sequence). CDR3 size: 14 residues. Trimming took 6 bases from V and 4 from J; bases not matched to a gene: 8.

There are a few counts of this clonotype. The chain uses TRBV4-1 and TRBJ1-1, with D possibly matching TRBD1 (5 bases). In germline, CDR1 is MGHRA, CDR2 YSYEKL. The CDR3 totals 16 residues. With 0 bases removed from V and 3 bases from J, the gap between germline ends came to 14 bases. CDR3 region: CASSQDRAAGYTEAFF. In DNA form, the CDR3 reads TGCGCCAGCAGCCAAGATCGGGCAGCAGGGTACACTGAAGCTTTCTTT.

About this clonotype itself: A read error may produce the germline difference seen at one junction end. The chain carries TRBV28 and TRBJ1-2; a weak D match, TRBD1 (6 bases). CDR3 length: 12 amino acids. Germline V gene data show CDR1 as MDHEN and CDR2 as SYDVKM. In DNA, the CDR3 is TGTGCCAGCAGCCAGGGGCCCTATGGCTACTCCTTC. This gives the protein CASSQGPYGYSF.

V usage is TRBV5-1 and J usage is TRBJ1-1, with D possibly TRBD1 on 6 matching bases. CDR1 and CDR2 from the germline V gene are SGHRS and YFSETQ. This CDR3 is built from 15 residues. Between the trimmed V and J ends, which lost 2 bases and 1 base, there was a span of 12 bases. The CDR3 region is CASSFTGSGNTEAFF. The DNA for the CDR3 is TGCGCCAGCAGCTTCACAGGGTCAGGGAACACTGAAGCTTTCTTT. The variable domain in full, with the rest retrieved from reference TRBV5-1 and TRBJ1-1, is KAGVTQTPRYLIKTRGQQVTLSCSPISGHRSVSWYQQTPGQGLQFLFEYFSETQRNKGNFPGRFSGRQFSNSRSEMNVSTLELGDSALYLCASSFTGSGNTEAFFGQGTRLTVV.

This clonotype was found once. The chain employs TRBV7-6 and TRBJ2-7; tentatively, D is TRBD2 (6 bases). Germline V gives CDR1 SGHVS, CDR2 FNYEAQ. The germline V and J ends were trimmed by 5 bases and 4 bases, with 15 bases remaining between them. The CDR3 spans 14 residues. The CDR3 reads CASSPLPSGYEQYF. As DNA, the CDR3 is TGTGCCAGCAGCCCCCTCCCCAGCGGGTACGAGCAGTACTTC.

A few counts support this clonotype. The rearrangement uses TRBV20-1 and TRBJ1-2; D not certain. In germline, CDR1 is DFQATT, CDR2 SNEGSKA (reference sequence). CDR3 size: 15 residues. Trimming left V 0 bases short and J 1 base short, with 12 bases between. The CDR3 coding sequence is TGCAGTGCTAGAGATCCGCGCTCCCTTAACTATGGCTACACCTTC. This encodes CSARDPRSLNYGYTF.

This clonotype showed up just a few times. The V and J genes are TRBV28 and TRBJ1-6, with 7 bases that match TRBD1. Germline V gene data show CDR1 as MDHEN and CDR2 as SYDVKM. The CDR3 sequence is 14 residues long. V lost 5 bases and J lost 8; bases outside the gene matches: 6. The CDR3 region is CASSRGQGHSPLHF. The CDR3 DNA follows: TGTGCCAGCAGTAGGGGGCAGGGCCATTCACCCCTCCACTTT.

The sample holds a few counts of this clonotype. This chain joins TRBV5-1 and TRBJ2-7; a weak D match, TRBD1 (6 bases). The germline V gene has CDR1 SGHRS and CDR2 YFSETQ. The CDR3 contains 15 residues. Trimming pared 2 bases from V and 7 bases from J, leaving 19 bases between. The CDR3 sequence: CASSLGDTSPLEQYF. The CDR3 DNA reads TGCGCCAGCAGCTTAGGGGACACCTCTCCCTTGGAGCAGTACTTC.

This clonotype was counted ten times or more. This sequence joins TRBV7-3 and TRBJ2-2, with 8 bases matching TRBD2. Germline loops: CDR1 SGHTA, CDR2 FQGTGA. The CDR3 is made up of 17 amino acids. The V segment lost 4 bases and the J segment 3 bases; nucleotides outside the gene matches: 10. The CDR3 region has the DNA TGTGCCAGCAGCTCCCATTCTATTAGCGGGGACACCGGGGAGCTGTTTTTT. The encoded protein is CASSSHSISGDTGELFF.

The chain employs TRBV6-1 and TRBJ1-2; TRBD1 might be the D (5 bases). CDR1 and CDR2 from the germline V gene are MNHNS and SASEGT. The CDR3 extends over 14 amino acids. V was cut by 2 bases and J by 4 bases, with 11 bases left in between. The CDR3 bases are TGTGCCAGCAGTGAAAGGGGCCCGGGCTATGGCTACACCTTC. This encodes CASSERGPGYGYTF.

The rearrangement joins TRBV7-8 to TRBJ2-3, with TRBD2 as a possible D gene (5 bases). Germline CDR1 SGHVS, CDR2 FQNEAQ. Trimming left V 5 bases short and J 4 bases short, with 13 bases between. The CDR3 loop spans 14 amino acids. The CDR3 here is CASSGEGLADTQYF. DNA of the CDR3: TGTGCCAGCAGCGGTGAGGGCCTCGCAGATACGCAGTATTTT.

This clonotype has a handful of counts. The V gene is TRBV4-3, the J gene TRBJ2-7; 8 positions match TRBD1. CDR3 length: 15 amino acids. The germline gives CDR1 LGHNA, CDR2 YSLEER. V lost 2 bases and J lost 3; bases outside the gene matches: 6. CDR3 amino acids: CASSQSGTGLYEQYF. CDR3 bases: TGCGCCAGCAGCCAAAGTGGGACAGGTCTCTACGAGCAGTACTTC.

This clonotype has ten or more counts. V and J are TRBV10-3 and TRBJ2-4; D unresolved. This CDR3 has 13 amino acids. Germline lookup yields CDR1 ENHRY and CDR2 SYGVKD. The V and J ends lost 2 bases and 6 bases respectively, with 8 bases between them. The CDR3 coding sequence is TGTGCCATCAGTGAGGCTAGGACAAACATTCAGTACTTC. Its protein product is CAISEARTNIQYF.

This clonotype was detected many times. The chain joins TRBV5-6 to TRBJ2-1; D not resolved. Germline-derived CDR1 and CDR2 are SGHDT and YYEEEE. This CDR3 has 13 amino acids. Trimming took 4 bases from V and 2 from J, leaving 7 bases between them. CDR3 in DNA: TGTGCCAGCAGCCCGAGACCCTACAATGAGCAGTTCTTC. It encodes CASSPRPYNEQFF.

Only a few counts were recorded for this clonotype. The rearrangement joins TRBV6-1 to TRBJ2-7, with D unresolved. This CDR3 has 15 amino acids. Trimming took 0 bases from V and 2 from J, leaving 11 bases between them. Germline CDR1 and CDR2: MNHNS and SASEGT. CDR3 coding DNA: TGTGCCAGCAGTGAAGCTATAAGCGTGACCTACGAGCAGTACGTC. Amino acid sequence: CASSEAISVTYEQYV.

The chain is built from TRBV7-3 and TRBJ1-3; D is perhaps TRBD1 (6 bases). Germline V CDR1 and CDR2: SGHTA, FQGTGA. Deletions cut 5 bases from V and 0 bases from J, with 8 bases between. The CDR3 length is 14 residues. The CDR3 region is CASSEDSSGNTIYF. In DNA form, the CDR3 reads TGTGCCAGCAGCGAGGACAGCTCTGGAAACACCATATATTTT.

This chain joins TRBV6-6 and TRBJ1-5; TRBD1 aligns across 8 bases. The length of the CDR3 is 14 residues. Germline V CDR1 and CDR2: MNHNY, SVGAGI (reference sequence). J was trimmed by 3 bases and V by 9 bases; bases with no gene match: 7. The CDR3 DNA follows: TGTGCCAGTCAGCTCCAGGGGGCCAATCAGCCCCAGCATTTT. It encodes CASQLQGANQPQHF.

This clonotype was observed many times. J is TRBJ2-1 and V is TRBV20-1; D may be TRBD2 (6 bases). V lost 4 bases to trimming and J lost 3 bases, with 13 bases between them. CDR1 is DFQATT and CDR2 is SNEGSKA in the germline V gene (reference sequence). The CDR3 consists of 14 residues. The CDR3 DNA is TGCAGTGCTATTGTACGGGGGAGCTACAATGAGCAGTTCTTC. This gives the protein CSAIVRGSYNEQFF.

This clonotype was picked up many times. The rearrangement uses TRBV10-2 and TRBJ2-3, with D perhaps being TRBD1 or TRBD2 (6 bases each). Germline V CDR1 and CDR2: WSHSY, SAAADI. The CDR3 is made up of 14 amino acids. The V and J ends lost 3 bases and 2 bases respectively, with 9 bases between them. CDR3 sequence (DNA): TGCGCCAGCAGTGATTGGGGGGCCACAGATACGCAGTATTTT. Its protein product is CASSDWGATDTQYF.

In its sample, this clonotype was seen a few times. J is TRBJ2-3 and V is TRBV4-3, with D perhaps assigned TRBD1 or TRBD2 (6 bases each). Germline CDR1 and CDR2: LGHNA and YSLEER. V lost 1 base to trimming and J lost 4 bases, with 12 bases between them. The CDR3 spans 15 residues. In nucleotides, the CDR3 is TGCGCCAGCAGCCAAGCGAACGGGGGCCCAGATACGCAGTATTTT. Amino acids: CASSQANGGPDTQYF.